A single T cell receptor (beta chain) is shown here with its context. The data derive from a study of T cell changes during pregnancy in multiple sclerosis. Data came from immunoSEQ multiplex PCR; TCRdb stores just in-frame clones and leaves some out. The table has 100,000 or so clones, roughly 92% seen once; the top ten hold around 1.2%. The source material was peripheral blood, sampled in the second trimester of pregnancy. This TCR derives from a female donor with multiple sclerosis, enrolled in a pregnancy study.

In nucleotides, the CDR3 is TGTGCCAGCAGCCTGGGGGCATACGAGCAGTACTTC. It is translated as CASSLGAYEQYF. The rearrangement uses TRBV5-4 and TRBJ2-7, with a possible D match to TRBD1 (6 bases). From germline, CDR1 is SGHNT and CDR2 YYREEE (reference sequence). There are 12 residues in the CDR3. Deletions cut 4 bases from V and 4 bases from J, with 9 bases between.